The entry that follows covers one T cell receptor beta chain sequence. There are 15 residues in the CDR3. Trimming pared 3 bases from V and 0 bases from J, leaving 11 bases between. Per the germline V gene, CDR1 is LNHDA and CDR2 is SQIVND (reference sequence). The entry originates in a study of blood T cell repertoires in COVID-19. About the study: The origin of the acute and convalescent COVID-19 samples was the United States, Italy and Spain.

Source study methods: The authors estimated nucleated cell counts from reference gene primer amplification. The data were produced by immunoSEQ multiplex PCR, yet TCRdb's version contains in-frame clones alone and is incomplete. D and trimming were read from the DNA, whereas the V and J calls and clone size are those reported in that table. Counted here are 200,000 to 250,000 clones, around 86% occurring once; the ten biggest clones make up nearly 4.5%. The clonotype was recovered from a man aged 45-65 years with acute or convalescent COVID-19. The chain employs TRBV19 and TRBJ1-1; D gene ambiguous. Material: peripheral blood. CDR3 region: CASSIEARMNTEAFF. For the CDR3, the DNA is TGTGCCAGTAGTATTGAAGCGCGGATGAACACTGAAGCTTTCTTT.